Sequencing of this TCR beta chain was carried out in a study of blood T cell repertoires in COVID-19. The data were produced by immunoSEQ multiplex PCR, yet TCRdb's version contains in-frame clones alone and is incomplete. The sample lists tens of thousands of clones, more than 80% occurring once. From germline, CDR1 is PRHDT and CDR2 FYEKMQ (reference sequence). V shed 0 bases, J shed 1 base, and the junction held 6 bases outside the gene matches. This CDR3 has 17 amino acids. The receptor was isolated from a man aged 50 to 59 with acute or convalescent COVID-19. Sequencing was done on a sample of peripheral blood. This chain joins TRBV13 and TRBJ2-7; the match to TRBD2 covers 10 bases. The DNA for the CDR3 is TGTGCCAGCAGCTTAGGGACTAGCGGGTCGACTTCCTACGAGCAGTACTTC. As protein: CASSLGTSGSTSYEQYF.